Described below is a single T cell receptor (beta chain) sequence and its context. No antigen is known for it. Vbeta (60) and Jbeta (13) primers were used in the PCR. This table comes from immunoSEQ multiplex PCR, and its TCRdb copy is limited to in-frame clones, with some not included. This table holds around 150,000 clones, nearly 80% found once. The data were taken from a study of cytomegalovirus exposure and HLA in healthy donors. Study as a whole: Genotyping showed roughly 76% of over 350 donors falling in the Caucasian-associated ancestry cluster. Study-level findings and limits: Analysis was carried out at a later point, and it linked a missense DCLRE1C variant to TCR beta V- and J-gene trimming. In vitro testing confirmed three CMV-associated chains as specific for CMV antigens. In a later analysis, compared with equally common non-associated chains, HLA-associated beta chains were more expanded.

Germline CDR1 reads LNHDA; CDR2 reads SQIVND (reference sequence). V trimming: 10 bases; J trimming: 5 bases; junction bases outside the gene matches: 7. This CDR3 comprises 13 residues. The sample taken for sequencing was PBMCs. The gene calls are TRBV19 and TRBJ2-3; 9 bases line up with TRBD2. The TCR was taken from a man younger than 30 in good health and CMV-seropositive. CDR3 bases: TGTGCCACCGCTAGCGGGGTGGTAGATACGCAGTATTTT. Its protein is CATASGVVDTQYF.